This T cell receptor beta chain appears in the sequencing data of a study of shared clonotypes between healthy human individuals. The data were produced by immunoSEQ multiplex PCR, yet TCRdb's version contains in-frame clones alone and is incomplete. In the table there are a few hundred thousand clones, roughly 85% of which are singletons. Specimen: PBMCs. The TCR was taken from a woman in her 40s in good health. Some clones in this sample may be carry-over from other donors' samples.

The CDR3 bases are TGTGCCAGCAGTCCAATCCCCCAGGACCGCACAGATACGCAGTATTTT. Translation: CASSPIPQDRTDTQYF. The chain recombines TRBV27 with TRBJ2-3, with unresolved D. Germline-derived CDR1 and CDR2 are MNHEY and SMNVEV (reference sequence). The CDR3 loop spans 16 amino acids. Trimming cost V 5 bases and J 1 base, with 16 bases left between them.